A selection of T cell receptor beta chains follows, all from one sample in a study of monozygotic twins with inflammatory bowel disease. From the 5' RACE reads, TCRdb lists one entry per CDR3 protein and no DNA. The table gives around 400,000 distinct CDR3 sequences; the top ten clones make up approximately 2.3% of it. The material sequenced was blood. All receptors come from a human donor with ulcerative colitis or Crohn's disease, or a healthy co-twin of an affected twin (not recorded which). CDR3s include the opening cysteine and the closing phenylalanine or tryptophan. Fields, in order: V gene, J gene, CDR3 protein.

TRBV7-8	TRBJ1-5	CASSPYEVTINQPQHF
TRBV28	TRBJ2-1	CASSMLAGESYNEQFF
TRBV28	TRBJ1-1	CASRPSLTEAFF
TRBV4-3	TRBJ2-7	CASSQDGGTSYEQYF
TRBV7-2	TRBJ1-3	CASSLDRNTIYF
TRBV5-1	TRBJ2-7	CASSPTGTSGNYEQYF
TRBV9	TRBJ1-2	CASSHLSGTGDGYTF
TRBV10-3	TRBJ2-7	CAISAHRTGYSYEQYF
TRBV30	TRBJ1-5	CACYRGGDQPQHF
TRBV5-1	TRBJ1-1	CASSPQGRNTEAFF
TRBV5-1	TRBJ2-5	CASSVDQETQYF
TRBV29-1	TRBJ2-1	CSVEEVTLWEQFF
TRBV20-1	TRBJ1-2	CSARGLTGSNYGYTF
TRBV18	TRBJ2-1	CASPWEGEQFF
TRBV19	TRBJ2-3	CASSTGGSYTDTQYF
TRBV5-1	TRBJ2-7	CASSLGGTSDYEQYF
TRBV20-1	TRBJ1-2	CSAGGAQGFSRRGYTF
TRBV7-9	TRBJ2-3	CASSSALASTDTQYF
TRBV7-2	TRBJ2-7	CASSLIQGPNYEQYF
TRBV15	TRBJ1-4	CATRMGQGNEKLFF
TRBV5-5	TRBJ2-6	CASSSDWAGANVLTF
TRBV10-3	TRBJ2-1	CAITGTPNYEQFF
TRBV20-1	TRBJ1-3	CSAWDRGTGNTIYF
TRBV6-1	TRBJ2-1	CASSLRRSSGYDNEQFF
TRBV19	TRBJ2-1	CASSIMGGPSYNEQFF
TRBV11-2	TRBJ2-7	CASSPTGKRAYEQYF
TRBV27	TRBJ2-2	CASSSAGGYTGELFF
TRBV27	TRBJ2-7	CASSLLTPGGSSYEQYF
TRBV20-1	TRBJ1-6	CSARGWNSPLHF
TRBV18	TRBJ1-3	CASSRGQDPVLNTIYF
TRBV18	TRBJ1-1	CASSRATTGAFF
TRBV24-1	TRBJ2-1	CATSDPLGTKYNEQFF
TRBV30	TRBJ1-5	CAWSFSVDQPQHF
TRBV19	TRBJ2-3	CASSPRDRVTDTQYF
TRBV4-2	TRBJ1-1	CASSQNDRAGTEAFF
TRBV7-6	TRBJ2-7	CASSPGRVSYEQYF
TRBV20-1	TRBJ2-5	CSATRSLNQETQYF
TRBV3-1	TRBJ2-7	CASSLAGASYEQYF
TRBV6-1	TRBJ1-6	CASKNNRVSWYSPLHF
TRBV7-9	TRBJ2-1	CASSLSSGTNKQFF
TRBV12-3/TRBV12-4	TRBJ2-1	CASSPEGKFGEQFF
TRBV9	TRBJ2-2	CASSVAGSGELFF
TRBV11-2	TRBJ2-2	CASSPRTRNTGELFF
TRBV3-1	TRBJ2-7	CASSQGASGRAGEQYF
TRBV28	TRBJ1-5	CASSLVRQSQHF
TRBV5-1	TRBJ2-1	CASSLRATGNEQFF